The clone carrying this T cell receptor (beta chain) appeared a few times. Some clones are missing from TCRdb's copy, which holds only in-frame ones; the method was immunoSEQ multiplex PCR. The table lists some 100,000 clones, 85% to 90% of them singletons, with 1.3% in the top ten. This entry is derived from a study of control samples from healthy donors and cancer patients. The germline V gene encodes CDR1 LNHDA and CDR2 SQIVND (reference sequence). The J segment lost 2 bases and the V segment lost 1 base, leaving 2 bases of the junction unmatched. The CDR3 has 15 residues. The chain joins TRBV19 to TRBJ2-7; 10 nucleotides agree with TRBD1. The TCR sequence derives from a woman aged 50 to 60 in good health. The sequencing input was blood. The CDR3 DNA reads TGTGCCAGTAGTATAGCCGGGACAGGGGCCTACGAGCAGTACTTC. This translates into CASSIAGTGAYEQYF.